The clone carrying this T cell receptor beta chain was counted ten times or more. Antigen specificity is unknown. This CDR3 is built from 14 residues. Germline V lookup: CDR1 ENHRY, CDR2 SYGVKD. Between the trimmed V and J ends, which lost 10 bases and 5 bases, there was a span of 15 bases. This sample stems from a study of T-cell reconstitution after alpha-beta-depleted transplantation in children. Findings and caveats of the study: Where alpha-beta T cells came from about two months after transplant was reportedly several hundred expanded graft clones. Elevated TCRbeta diversity at day 60 was traced, in some patients, to surviving recipient T cells and thymic progenitors. At the one-year point after transplant, T-cell counts and TCRbeta diversity were found to come mostly from T cells that had been newly produced.

Preparation of the TCRbeta library was carried out with unique molecular identifiers. TCRdb itself ran the PCR reads through MiXCR, one entry per CDR3 protein. The data show around 140,000 distinct CDR3 sequences, 8% to 10% seen once. The V call is TRBV10-3, the J call TRBJ1-6; no reliable D call. This receptor was obtained from a female patient aged 2 to 10 who had a stem cell transplant for congenital amegakaryocytic thrombocytopenia, so the T cells may come from the graft donor. The sequencing here drew on PBMCs, mostly from graft donor cells, taken 180 days after TCRalphabeta/CD19-depleted stem cell transplant. CDR3 protein: CASQGSADNSPLHF. CDR3 nucleotides: TGTGCCAGCCAAGGATCAGCAGATAATTCACCCCTCCACTTT.